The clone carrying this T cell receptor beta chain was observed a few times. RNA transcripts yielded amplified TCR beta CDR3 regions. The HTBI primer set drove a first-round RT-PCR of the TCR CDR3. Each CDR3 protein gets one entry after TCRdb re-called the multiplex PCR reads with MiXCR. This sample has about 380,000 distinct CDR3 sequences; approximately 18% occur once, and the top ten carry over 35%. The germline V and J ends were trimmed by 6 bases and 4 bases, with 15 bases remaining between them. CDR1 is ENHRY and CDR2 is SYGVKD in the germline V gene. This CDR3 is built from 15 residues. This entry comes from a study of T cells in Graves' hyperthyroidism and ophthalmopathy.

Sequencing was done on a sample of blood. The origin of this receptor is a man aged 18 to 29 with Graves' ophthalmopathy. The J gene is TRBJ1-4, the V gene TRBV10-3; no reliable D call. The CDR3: CAIRDHRHNNEKLFF. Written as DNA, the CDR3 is TGTGCCATCAGGGACCACAGACACAATAATGAAAAACTGTTTTTT.